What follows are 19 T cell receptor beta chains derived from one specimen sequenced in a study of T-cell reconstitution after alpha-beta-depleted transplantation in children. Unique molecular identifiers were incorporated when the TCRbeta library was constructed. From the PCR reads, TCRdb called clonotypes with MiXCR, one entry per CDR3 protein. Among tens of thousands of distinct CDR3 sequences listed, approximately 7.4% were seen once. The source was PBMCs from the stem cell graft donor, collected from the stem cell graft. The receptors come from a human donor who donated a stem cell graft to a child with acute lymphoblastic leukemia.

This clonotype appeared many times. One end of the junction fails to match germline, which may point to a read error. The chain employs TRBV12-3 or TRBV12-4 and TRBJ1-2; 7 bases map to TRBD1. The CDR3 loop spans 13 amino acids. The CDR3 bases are TGTTCCAGCAACCTCGCAGGGGGCTATGGCTACACCTTC. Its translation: CSSNLAGGYGYTF.

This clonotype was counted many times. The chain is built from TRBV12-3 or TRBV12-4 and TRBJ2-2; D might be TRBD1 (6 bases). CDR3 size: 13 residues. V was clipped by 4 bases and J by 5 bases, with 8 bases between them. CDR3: CASSSQGTGELFF. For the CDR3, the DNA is TGTGCCAGCAGTTCACAGGGAACCGGGGAGCTGTTTTTT.

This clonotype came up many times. CDR3 loop: CSVDTGVSSYNEQFF. The DNA of the CDR3 is TGCAGCGTTGATACAGGGGTAAGCTCCTACAATGAGCAGTTCTTC. The chain is built from TRBV29-1 and TRBJ2-1; TRBD1 aligns across 7 bases. Germline assignment: CDR1 SQVTM and CDR2 ANQGSEA. Trimming removed 3 bases from V and 0 bases from J; junction bases left unmatched: 5. The CDR3 loop spans 15 amino acids.

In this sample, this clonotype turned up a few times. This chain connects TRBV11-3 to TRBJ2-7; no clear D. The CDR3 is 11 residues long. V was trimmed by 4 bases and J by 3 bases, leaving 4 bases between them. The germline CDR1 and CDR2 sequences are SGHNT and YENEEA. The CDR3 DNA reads TGTGCCAGCAGCTATATCTACGAGCAGTACTTC. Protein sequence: CASSYIYEQYF. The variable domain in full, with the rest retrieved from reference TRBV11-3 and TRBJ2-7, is EAGVVQSPRYKIIEKKQPVAFWCNPISGHNTLYWYLQNLGQGPELLIRYENEEAVDDSQLPKDRFSAERLKGVDSTLKIQPAELGDSAVYLCASSYIYEQYFGPGTRLTVT.

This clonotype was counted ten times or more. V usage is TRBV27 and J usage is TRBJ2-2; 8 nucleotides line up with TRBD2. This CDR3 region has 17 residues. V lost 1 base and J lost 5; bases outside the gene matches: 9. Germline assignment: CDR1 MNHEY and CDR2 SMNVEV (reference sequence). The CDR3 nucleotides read TGTGCCAGCAGTTTATATTCGGCGGGAGGCGGAACCGGGGAGCTGTTTTTT. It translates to CASSLYSAGGGTGELFF.

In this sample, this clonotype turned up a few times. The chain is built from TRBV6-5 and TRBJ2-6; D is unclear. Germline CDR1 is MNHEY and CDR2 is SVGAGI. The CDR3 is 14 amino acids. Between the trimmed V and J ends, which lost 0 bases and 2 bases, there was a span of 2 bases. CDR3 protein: CASSYSTGANVLTF. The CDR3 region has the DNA TGTGCCAGCAGTTACTCGACTGGGGCCAACGTCCTGACTTTC.

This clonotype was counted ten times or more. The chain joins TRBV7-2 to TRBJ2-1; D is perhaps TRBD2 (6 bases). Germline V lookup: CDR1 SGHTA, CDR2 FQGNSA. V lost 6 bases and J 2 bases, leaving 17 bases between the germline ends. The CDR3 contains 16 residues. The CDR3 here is CASSRNRGGTYNEQFF. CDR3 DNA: TGTGCCAGCAGTCGAAACCGGGGAGGTACCTACAATGAGCAGTTCTTC.

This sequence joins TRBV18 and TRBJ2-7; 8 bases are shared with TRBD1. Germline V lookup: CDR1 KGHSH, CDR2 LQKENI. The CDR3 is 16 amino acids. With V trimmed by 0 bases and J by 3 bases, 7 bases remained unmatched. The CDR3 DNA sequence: TGTGCCAGCTCACCACCGGCCAGGGGGCGCAGCTACGAGCAGTACTTC. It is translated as CASSPPARGRSYEQYF.

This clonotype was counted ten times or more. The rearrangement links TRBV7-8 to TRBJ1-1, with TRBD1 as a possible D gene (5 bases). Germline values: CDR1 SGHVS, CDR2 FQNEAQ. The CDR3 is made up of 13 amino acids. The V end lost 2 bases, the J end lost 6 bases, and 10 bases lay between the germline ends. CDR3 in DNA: TGTGCCAGCAGCTTACCAGGGTCACCTGAAGCTTTCTTT. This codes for CASSLPGSPEAFF. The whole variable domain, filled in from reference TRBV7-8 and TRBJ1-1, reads GAGVSQSPRYKVAKRGQDVALRCDPISGHVSLFWYQQALGQGPEFLTYFQNEAQLDKSGLPSDRFFAERPEGSVSTLKIQRTQQEDSAVYLCASSLPGSPEAFFGQGTRLTVV.

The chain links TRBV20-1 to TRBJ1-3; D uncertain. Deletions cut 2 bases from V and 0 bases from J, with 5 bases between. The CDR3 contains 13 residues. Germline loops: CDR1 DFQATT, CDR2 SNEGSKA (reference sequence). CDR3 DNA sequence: TGCAGTGCTAGAACCGGCTCTGGAAACACCATATATTTT. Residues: CSARTGSGNTIYF.

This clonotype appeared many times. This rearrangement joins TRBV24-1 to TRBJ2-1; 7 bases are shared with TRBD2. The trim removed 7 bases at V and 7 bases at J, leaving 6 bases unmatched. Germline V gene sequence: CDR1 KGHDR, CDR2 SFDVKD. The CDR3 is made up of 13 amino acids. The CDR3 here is CATSRDYGNEQFF. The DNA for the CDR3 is TGTGCCACCAGCAGGGACTACGGGAATGAGCAGTTCTTC.

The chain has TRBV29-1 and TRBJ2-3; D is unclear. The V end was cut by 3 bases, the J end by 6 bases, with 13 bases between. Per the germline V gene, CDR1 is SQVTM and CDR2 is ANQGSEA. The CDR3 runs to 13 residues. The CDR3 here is CSVEPRSTDTQYF. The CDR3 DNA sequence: TGCAGCGTTGAGCCACGGTCCACGGATACGCAGTATTTT.

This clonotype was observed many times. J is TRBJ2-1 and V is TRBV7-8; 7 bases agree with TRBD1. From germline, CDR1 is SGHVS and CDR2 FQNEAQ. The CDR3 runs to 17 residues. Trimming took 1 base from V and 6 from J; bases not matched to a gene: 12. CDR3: CASSLVRRDSGGNEQFF. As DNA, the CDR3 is TGTGCCAGCAGCTTAGTAAGGCGTGACTCAGGGGGCAATGAGCAGTTCTTC. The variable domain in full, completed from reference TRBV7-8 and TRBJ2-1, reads GAGVSQSPRYKVAKRGQDVALRCDPISGHVSLFWYQQALGQGPEFLTYFQNEAQLDKSGLPSDRFFAERPEGSVSTLKIQRTQQEDSAVYLCASSLVRRDSGGNEQFFGPGTRLTVL.

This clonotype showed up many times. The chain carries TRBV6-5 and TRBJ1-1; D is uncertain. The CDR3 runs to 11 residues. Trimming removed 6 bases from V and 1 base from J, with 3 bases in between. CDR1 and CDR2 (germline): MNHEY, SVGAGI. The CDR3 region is CASRKNTEAFF. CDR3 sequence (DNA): TGTGCCAGCAGAAAGAACACTGAAGCTTTCTTT.

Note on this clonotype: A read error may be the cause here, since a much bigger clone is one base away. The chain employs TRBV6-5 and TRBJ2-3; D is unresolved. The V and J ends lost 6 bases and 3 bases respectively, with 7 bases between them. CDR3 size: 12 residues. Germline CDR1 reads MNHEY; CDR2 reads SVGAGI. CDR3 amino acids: CASSQQTDTQYF. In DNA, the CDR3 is TGTGCCAGCAGCCAACAGACAGATACGCAGTATTTT.

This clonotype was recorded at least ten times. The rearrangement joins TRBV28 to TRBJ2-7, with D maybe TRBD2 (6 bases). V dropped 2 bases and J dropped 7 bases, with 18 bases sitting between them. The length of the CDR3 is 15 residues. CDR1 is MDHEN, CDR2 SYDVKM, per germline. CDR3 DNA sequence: TGTGCCAGCAGTTTAATCCTCCTCGGGGCGGGGGAGCAGTACTTC. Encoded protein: CASSLILLGAGEQYF.

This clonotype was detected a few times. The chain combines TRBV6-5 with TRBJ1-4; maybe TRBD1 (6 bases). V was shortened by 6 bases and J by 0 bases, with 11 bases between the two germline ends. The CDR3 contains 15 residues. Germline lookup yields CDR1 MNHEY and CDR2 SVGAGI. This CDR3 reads CASRYREATNEKLFF. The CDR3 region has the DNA TGTGCCAGCAGATACAGGGAGGCAACTAATGAAAAACTGTTTTTT.

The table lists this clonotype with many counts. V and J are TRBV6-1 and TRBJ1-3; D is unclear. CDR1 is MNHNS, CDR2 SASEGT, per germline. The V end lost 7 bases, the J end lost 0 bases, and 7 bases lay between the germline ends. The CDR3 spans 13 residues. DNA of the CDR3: TGTGCCAGCAAAACCAGCTCTGGAAACACCATATATTTT. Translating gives CASKTSSGNTIYF.

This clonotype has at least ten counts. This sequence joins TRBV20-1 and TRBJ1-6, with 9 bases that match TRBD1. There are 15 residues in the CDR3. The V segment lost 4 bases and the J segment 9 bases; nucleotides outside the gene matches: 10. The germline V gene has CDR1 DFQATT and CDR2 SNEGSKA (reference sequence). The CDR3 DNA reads TGCAGTGCTAAAATGGACAGGGGCGATTTTTCACCCCTCCACTTT. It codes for CSAKMDRGDFSPLHF.